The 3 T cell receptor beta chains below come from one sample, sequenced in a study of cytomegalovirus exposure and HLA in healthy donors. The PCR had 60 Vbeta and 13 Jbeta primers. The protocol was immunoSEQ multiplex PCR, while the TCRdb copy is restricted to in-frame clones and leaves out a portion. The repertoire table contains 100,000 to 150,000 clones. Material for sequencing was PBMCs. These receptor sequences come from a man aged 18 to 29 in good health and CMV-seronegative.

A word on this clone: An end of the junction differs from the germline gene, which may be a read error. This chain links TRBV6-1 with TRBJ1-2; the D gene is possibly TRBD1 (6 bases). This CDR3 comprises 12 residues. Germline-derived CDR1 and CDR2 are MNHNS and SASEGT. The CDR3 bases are TGTGCCAGCAGAGACAGGAGGCATGGCTACACCTTT. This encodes CASRDRRHGYTF.

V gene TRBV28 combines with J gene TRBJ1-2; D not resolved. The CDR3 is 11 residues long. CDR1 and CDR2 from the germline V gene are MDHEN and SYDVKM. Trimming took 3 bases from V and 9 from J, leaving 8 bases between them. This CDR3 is CASSFSGSYTF. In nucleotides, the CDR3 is TGTGCCAGCAGTTTTTCGGGTAGCTACACCTTC.

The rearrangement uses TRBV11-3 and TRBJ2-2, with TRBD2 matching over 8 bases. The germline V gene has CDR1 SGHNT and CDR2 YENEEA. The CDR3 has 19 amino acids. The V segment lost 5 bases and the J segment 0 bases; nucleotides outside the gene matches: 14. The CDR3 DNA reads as TGTGCCAGCAGCCCCAATCGCGGACTAGCAGACGCGAACACCGGGGAGCTGTTTTTT. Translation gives CASSPNRGLADANTGELFF.